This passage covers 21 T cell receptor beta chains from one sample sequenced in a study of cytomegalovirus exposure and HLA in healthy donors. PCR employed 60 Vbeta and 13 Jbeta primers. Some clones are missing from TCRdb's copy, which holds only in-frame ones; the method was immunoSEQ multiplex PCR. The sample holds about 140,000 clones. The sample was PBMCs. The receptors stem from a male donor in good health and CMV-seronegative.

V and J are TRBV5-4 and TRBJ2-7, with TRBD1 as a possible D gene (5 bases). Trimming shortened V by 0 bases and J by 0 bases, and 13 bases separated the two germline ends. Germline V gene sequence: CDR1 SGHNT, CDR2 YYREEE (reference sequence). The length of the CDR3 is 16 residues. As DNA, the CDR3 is TGTGCCAGCAGCTTGGGGGGCCTCCTTAGCTCCTACGAGCAGTACTTC. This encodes CASSLGGLLSSYEQYF.

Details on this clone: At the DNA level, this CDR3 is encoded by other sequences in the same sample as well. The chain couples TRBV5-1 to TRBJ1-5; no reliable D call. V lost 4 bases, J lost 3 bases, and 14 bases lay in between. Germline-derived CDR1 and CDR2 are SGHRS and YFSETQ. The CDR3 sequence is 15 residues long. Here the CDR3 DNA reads TGCGCCAGCAGCCCTGGAGTTAACAACAATCAGCCCCAGCATTTT. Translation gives CASSPGVNNNQPQHF.

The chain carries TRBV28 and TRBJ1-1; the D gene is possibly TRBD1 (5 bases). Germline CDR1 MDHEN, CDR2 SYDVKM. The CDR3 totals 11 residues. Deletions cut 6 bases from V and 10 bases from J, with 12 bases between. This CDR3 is CASSGGETAFF. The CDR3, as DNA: TGTGCCAGCAGCGGGGGGGAAACAGCTTTCTTT.

CDR3 residues: CASNEGPQAYEQYF. DNA for the CDR3: TGTGCCAGCAATGAGGGCCCTCAGGCCTACGAGCAGTACTTC. The chain recombines TRBV6-1 with TRBJ2-7; D is possibly TRBD2 (5 bases). The ends were cut back, 7 bases at V and 2 bases at J, with 15 bases in the middle. The V gene's germline CDR1 is MNHNS and CDR2 SASEGT. This CDR3 region has 14 residues.

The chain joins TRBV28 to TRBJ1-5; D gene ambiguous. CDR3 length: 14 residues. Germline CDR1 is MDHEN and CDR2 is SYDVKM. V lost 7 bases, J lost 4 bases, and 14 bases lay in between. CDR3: CASTGGSLNQPQHF. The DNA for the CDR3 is TGTGCCAGCACGGGAGGTTCTCTTAATCAGCCCCAGCATTTT.

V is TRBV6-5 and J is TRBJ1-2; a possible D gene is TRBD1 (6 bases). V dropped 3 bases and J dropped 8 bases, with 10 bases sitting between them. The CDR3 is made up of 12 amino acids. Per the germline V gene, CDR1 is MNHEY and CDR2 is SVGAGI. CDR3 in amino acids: CASSYFRGGYTF. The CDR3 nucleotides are TGTGCCAGCAGTTATTTCAGGGGCGGCTACACCTTC.

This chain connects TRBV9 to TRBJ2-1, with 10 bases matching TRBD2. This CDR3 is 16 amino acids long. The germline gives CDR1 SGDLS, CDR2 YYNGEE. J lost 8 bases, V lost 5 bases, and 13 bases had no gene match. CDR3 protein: CASRNLAGGDWDEQFF. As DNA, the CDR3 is TGTGCCAGCAGAAACTTAGCGGGGGGCGACTGGGATGAGCAGTTCTTC.

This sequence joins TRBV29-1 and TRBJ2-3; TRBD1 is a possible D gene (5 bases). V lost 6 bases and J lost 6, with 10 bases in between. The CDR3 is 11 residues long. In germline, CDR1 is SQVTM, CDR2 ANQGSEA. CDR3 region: CSVPKGDTQYF. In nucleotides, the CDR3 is TGCAGCGTACCCAAGGGGGATACGCAGTATTTT.

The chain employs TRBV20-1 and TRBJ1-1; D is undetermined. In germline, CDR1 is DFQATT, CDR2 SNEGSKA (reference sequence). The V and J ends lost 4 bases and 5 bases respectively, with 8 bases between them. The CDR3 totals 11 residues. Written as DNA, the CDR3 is TGCAGTGCTACTCGAGAGACTGAAGCTTTCTTT. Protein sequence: CSATRETEAFF.

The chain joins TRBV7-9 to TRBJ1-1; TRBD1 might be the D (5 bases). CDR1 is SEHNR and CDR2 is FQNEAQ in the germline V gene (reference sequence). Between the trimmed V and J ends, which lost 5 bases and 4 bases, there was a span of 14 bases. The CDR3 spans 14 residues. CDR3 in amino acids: CASSKSTQGTEAFF. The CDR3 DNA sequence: TGTGCCAGCAGCAAAAGCACCCAGGGCACTGAAGCTTTCTTT. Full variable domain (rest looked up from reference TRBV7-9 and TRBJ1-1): DTGVSQNPRHKITKRGQNVTFRCDPISEHNRLYWYRQTLGQGPEFLTYFQNEAQLEKSRLLSDRFSAERPKGSFSTLEIQRTEQGDSAMYLCASSKSTQGTEAFFGQGTRLTVV.

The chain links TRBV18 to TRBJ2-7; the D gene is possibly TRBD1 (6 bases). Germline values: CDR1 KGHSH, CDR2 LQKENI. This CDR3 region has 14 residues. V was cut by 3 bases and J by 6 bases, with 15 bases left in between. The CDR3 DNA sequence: TGTGCCAGCTCACCTAACGACAGGTTCGGCGAGCAGTACTTC. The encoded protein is CASSPNDRFGEQYF. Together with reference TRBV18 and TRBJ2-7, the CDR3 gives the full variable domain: NAGVMQNPRHLVRRRGQEARLRCSPMKGHSHVYWYRQLPEEGLKFMVYLQKENIIDESGMPKERFSAEFPKEGPSILRIQQVVRGDSAAYFCASSPNDRFGEQYFGPGTRLTVT.

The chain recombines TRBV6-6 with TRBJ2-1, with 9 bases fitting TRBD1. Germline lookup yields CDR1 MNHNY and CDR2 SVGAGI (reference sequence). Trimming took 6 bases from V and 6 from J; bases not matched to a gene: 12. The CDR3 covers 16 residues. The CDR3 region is CASRPLGTGLLNEQFF. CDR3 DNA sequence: TGTGCCAGCAGGCCCCTGGGGACAGGGCTCCTCAATGAGCAGTTCTTC.

The chain's CDR3 is CASSLGRQGVVYGYTF. The CDR3 DNA is TGTGCCAGCAGCTTGGGCCGGCAGGGCGTTGTGTATGGCTACACCTTC. This chain joins TRBV5-6 and TRBJ1-2; tentatively, D is TRBD1 (5 bases). Germline CDR1 reads SGHDT; CDR2 reads YYEEEE. Trimming removed 0 bases from V and 5 bases from J, with 17 bases in between. The CDR3 extends over 16 amino acids.

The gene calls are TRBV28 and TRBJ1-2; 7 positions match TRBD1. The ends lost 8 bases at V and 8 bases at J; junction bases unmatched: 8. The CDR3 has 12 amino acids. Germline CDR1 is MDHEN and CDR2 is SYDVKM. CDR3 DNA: TGTGCCAGCCGTCAGGGGGGTCAGGGCTACACCTTC. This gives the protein CASRQGGQGYTF.

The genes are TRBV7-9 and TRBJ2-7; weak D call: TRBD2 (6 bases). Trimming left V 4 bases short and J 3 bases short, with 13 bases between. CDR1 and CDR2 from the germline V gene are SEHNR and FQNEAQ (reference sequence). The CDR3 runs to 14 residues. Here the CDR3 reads CASSSSGRDYEQYF. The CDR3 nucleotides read TGTGCCAGCAGCTCCTCCGGGAGAGACTACGAGCAGTACTTC.

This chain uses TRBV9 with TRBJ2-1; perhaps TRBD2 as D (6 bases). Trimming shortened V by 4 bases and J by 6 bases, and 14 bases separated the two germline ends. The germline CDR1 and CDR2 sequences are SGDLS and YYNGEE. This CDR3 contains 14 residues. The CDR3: CASSSPLRGNEQFF. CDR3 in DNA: TGTGCCAGCAGCTCACCCCTGCGGGGCAATGAGCAGTTCTTC.

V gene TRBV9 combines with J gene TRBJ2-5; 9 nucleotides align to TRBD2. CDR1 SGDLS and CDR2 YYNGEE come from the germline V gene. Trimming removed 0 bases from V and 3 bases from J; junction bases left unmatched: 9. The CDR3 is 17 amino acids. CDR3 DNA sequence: TGTGCCAGCAGCGTAGACGGTAGCGGGGGCAAAAAAGAGACCCAGTACTTC. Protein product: CASSVDGSGGKKETQYF.

CDR3 nucleotide sequence: TGTGCCAGCAGTTTAGAAGCCGTGCGTGTGGGCAATCAGCCCCAGCATTTT. Translation: CASSLEAVRVGNQPQHF. V and J are TRBV27 and TRBJ1-5; D is uncertain. Germline-derived CDR1 and CDR2 are MNHEY and SMNVEV (reference sequence). Trimming cost V 2 bases and J 2 bases, with 16 bases left between them. The CDR3 has 17 residues.

The CDR3 sequence: CASSGTGYEQYF. The CDR3 DNA follows: TGTGCCAGCAGTGGAACAGGTTACGAGCAGTACTTC. The rearrangement joins TRBV6-1 to TRBJ2-7; tentative D call: TRBD1 (5 bases). V lost 4 bases to trimming and J lost 4 bases, with 8 bases between them. CDR1 and CDR2 from the germline V gene are MNHNS and SASEGT. This CDR3 has 12 residues.

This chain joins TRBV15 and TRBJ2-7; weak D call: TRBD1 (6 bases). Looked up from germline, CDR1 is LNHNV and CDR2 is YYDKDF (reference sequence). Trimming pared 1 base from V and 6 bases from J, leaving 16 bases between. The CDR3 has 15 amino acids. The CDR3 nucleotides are TGTGCCACCAGCAGAGTCCGGGACACCGAGGGCGAGCAGTACTTC. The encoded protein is CATSRVRDTEGEQYF.

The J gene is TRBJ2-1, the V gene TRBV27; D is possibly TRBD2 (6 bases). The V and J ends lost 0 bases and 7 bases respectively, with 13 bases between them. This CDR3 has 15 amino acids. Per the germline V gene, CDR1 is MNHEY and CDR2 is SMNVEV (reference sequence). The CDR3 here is CASSLSGVGGNEQFF. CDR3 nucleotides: TGTGCCAGCAGTTTATCGGGGGTGGGGGGAAATGAGCAGTTCTTC.